The 4 T cell receptor beta chains below all came from one sample that was sequenced in a study of cytomegalovirus exposure and HLA in healthy donors. A multiplex PCR was run with 60 Vbeta primers and 13 Jbeta primers. Assay used: immunoSEQ multiplex PCR; TCRdb lists only in-frame clones, some missing. The sample records about 84,000 clones, roughly 63% being singletons. The sequencing sample was made of PBMCs. These receptors were taken from a woman between 35 and 50 years old in good health and CMV-seropositive.

This sequence joins TRBV29-1 and TRBJ1-2, with D hard to call. The V gene lost 5 bases and the J gene lost 8 bases, with 18 bases spanning the gap. CDR1 and CDR2 from the germline V gene are SQVTM and ANQGSEA. The CDR3 is 13 residues long. CDR3 DNA: TGCAGCGTTTCACAGCAGCCGAAAACCGGCTACACCTTC. This sequence encodes CSVSQQPKTGYTF.

The chain employs TRBV19 and TRBJ2-7; 7 bases line up with TRBD1. This CDR3 contains 15 residues. Looked up from germline, CDR1 is LNHDA and CDR2 is SQIVND (reference sequence). Trimming removed 1 base from V and 2 bases from J; junction bases left unmatched: 5. CDR3 loop: CASSIGQGVAYEQYF. The CDR3 DNA is TGTGCCAGTAGTATAGGACAGGGTGTGGCCTACGAGCAGTACTTC.

V and J are TRBV5-4 and TRBJ2-1; 8 nucleotides match TRBD1. This CDR3 region has 17 residues. V shed 5 bases and J 4 bases; nucleotides not matched to a gene: 14. The germline CDR1 and CDR2 sequences are SGHNT and YYREEE (reference sequence). CDR3: CASRTDRGQSRYNEQFF. For the CDR3, the DNA is TGTGCCAGCAGAACCGACAGGGGCCAGAGTCGGTACAATGAGCAGTTCTTC.

The J gene is TRBJ2-1, the V gene TRBV2; 12 bases map to TRBD2. V gave up 4 bases and J gave up 3 bases; unmatched junction bases: 1. The CDR3 totals 15 residues. Germline-derived CDR1 and CDR2 are SNHLY and FYNNEI. CDR3: CASSVGLAGYNEQFF. The CDR3 nucleotides read TGTGCCAGCAGTGTGGGACTAGCGGGCTACAATGAGCAGTTCTTC.